This entry lists 31 T cell receptor beta chains sequenced from one sample in a study of beta chain features in type 1 diabetes (dated by TCRdb to the late 2010s). Overall study outcomes, separate from this receptor: Type 1 diabetes patients showed a moderate but significant shortening of TCRB CDR3 length in all four CD4+ subsets.

Antigens of these TCRs are unknown. The method behind the library was the immunoSEQ multiplex PCR assay. All of the isolated RNA was reverse transcribed with the High Capacity cDNA Reverse Transcription Kit, so expressed TCRB transcripts were sequenced. The table comes from immuneACCESS by way of TCRdb, which keeps in-frame sequences with V and J called. Part of the clones is missing from these tables; in studies checked, under half for an unresolved V gene and the rest for unknown reasons. The sample table contains about 360,000 clones; only one count was recorded for over 9.5% of them. The top ten clones comprise roughly 0.0097% of the sample. The sequenced sample was naive CD4+ T cells from blood. The cell subset or site label, as the study defines it: true naive CD4+ T cells. The receptors here all came from a woman aged 18-29 years with type 1 diabetes.

This chain connects TRBV27 to TRBJ2-7, with D perhaps matching TRBD1 (6 bases). From germline, CDR1 is MNHEY and CDR2 SMNVEV (reference sequence). Trimming cost V 0 bases and J 0 bases, with 12 bases left between them. The CDR3 covers 16 residues. The CDR3: CASSLSGATLSYEQYF. The CDR3 DNA is TGTGCCAGCAGTTTATCGGGGGCCACCCTCTCCTACGAGCAGTACTTC.

The chain links TRBV29-1 to TRBJ2-5; D might be TRBD2 (6 bases). Germline V lookup: CDR1 SQVTM, CDR2 ANQGSEA. The CDR3 spans 13 residues. V lost 7 bases and J 7 bases, leaving 19 bases between the germline ends. CDR3 region: CSAGTLTSGTQYF. CDR3 sequence (DNA): TGCAGCGCCGGGACTCTTACCTCAGGGACCCAGTACTTC.

The rearrangement links TRBV9 to TRBJ2-3; 7 bases line up with TRBD1. Per the germline V gene, CDR1 is SGDLS and CDR2 is YYNGEE. J gave up 6 bases and V 0 bases, and 16 bases lay outside the gene matches. The length of the CDR3 is 18 residues. The CDR3 here is CASSVATKGAARRDTQYF. CDR3 coding DNA: TGTGCCAGCAGCGTAGCTACTAAGGGGGCCGCGCGGAGGGATACGCAGTATTTT.

This clone has more than one count but fewer than ten. This chain links TRBV27 with TRBJ2-7; TRBD2 agrees at 8 bases. Germline CDR1 and CDR2: MNHEY and SMNVEV (reference sequence). The CDR3 consists of 14 residues. After removal of 6 bases from V and 0 bases from J, the junction contained 4 bases not matched to a gene. The CDR3 coding sequence is TGTGCCAGCAGAAAGAGCGGGAGCTCCTACGAGCAGTACTTC. It specifies CASRKSGSSYEQYF.

The sample holds a few counts of this clone. The chain combines TRBV5-6 with TRBJ2-3; TRBD2 aligns across 7 bases. After removal of 7 bases from V and 4 bases from J, the junction contained 0 bases not matched to a gene. Germline V CDR1 and CDR2: SGHDT, YYEEEE. The CDR3 sequence is 11 residues long. CDR3 coding DNA: TGTGCCAGCGGGAGGGCAGATACGCAGTATTTT. Translating gives CASGRADTQYF.

Remarks on this clone: This specimen includes other DNA sequences encoding the same CDR3. The chain employs TRBV5-1 and TRBJ2-3, with 14 bases identical to TRBD2. Per germline, CDR1 SGHRS and CDR2 YFSETQ. Trimming cost V 4 bases and J 3 bases; bases outside gene matches: 1. The CDR3 has 15 residues. In DNA, the CDR3 is TGCGCCAGCAGCCGACTAGCGGGAGGGACAGATACGCAGTATTTT. This gives the protein CASSRLAGGTDTQYF.

As DNA, the CDR3 is TGCAGCGGTGGGGCTGGGGGCAGGAACGAGCAGTACTTC. Protein sequence: CSGGAGGRNEQYF. The rearrangement links TRBV29-1 to TRBJ2-7; D possibly corresponds to TRBD1 (6 bases). The germline V gene has CDR1 SQVTM and CDR2 ANQGSEA. The CDR3 is 13 residues long. The germline V and J ends were trimmed by 7 bases and 5 bases, with 18 bases remaining between them.

A few counts support this clone. J is TRBJ1-1 and V is TRBV30; 10 bases are shared with TRBD1. Germline assignment: CDR1 GTSNPN and CDR2 SVGIG (reference sequence). V lost 3 bases, J lost 5 bases, and 3 bases stayed unmatched. The CDR3 sequence is 13 residues long. The CDR3 loop reads CAWSGQGGTEAFF. The CDR3 nucleotides are TGTGCCTGGAGCGGACAGGGGGGGACTGAAGCTTTCTTT.

This clone has only a few counts. The rearrangement uses TRBV25-1 and TRBJ1-6, with 8 bases identical to TRBD1. V was pared by 5 bases and J by 8 bases, with 5 bases of the junction left unmatched. Per the germline V gene, CDR1 is MGHDK and CDR2 is SYGVNS. CDR3 length: 14 amino acids. Here the CDR3 reads CASSRQGWDSPLHF. CDR3 coding DNA: TGTGCCAGCAGTAGACAGGGGTGGGATTCACCCCTCCACTTT.

In this sample, this clone turned up a few times. The chain carries TRBV27 and TRBJ2-5; D unclear. Germline lookup yields CDR1 MNHEY and CDR2 SMNVEV (reference sequence). The CDR3 loop spans 13 amino acids. V lost 3 bases and J lost 0, with 5 bases in between. CDR3 coding DNA: TGTGCCAGCAGTTTGGGCGACCAAGAGACCCAGTACTTC. The encoded protein is CASSLGDQETQYF.

This chain uses TRBV9 with TRBJ1-4; D call uncertain. CDR1 is SGDLS, CDR2 YYNGEE, per germline. Trimming pared 4 bases from V and 8 bases from J, leaving 18 bases between. The CDR3 is made up of 15 amino acids. In DNA form, the CDR3 reads TGTGCCAGCAGCCTTGCGGGAGGTCTAGGGGAAAAACTGTTTTTT. Encoded protein: CASSLAGGLGEKLFF.

This sequence joins TRBV15 and TRBJ2-3, with TRBD1 as a possible D gene (5 bases). CDR1 is LNHNV and CDR2 is YYDKDF in the germline V gene (reference sequence). CDR3 length equals 14 residues. Trimming took 8 bases from V and 4 from J, leaving 16 bases between them. The DNA for the CDR3 is TGTGCCACCGCAGCACGGCAGGGTGCAGATACGCAGTATTTT. The encoded protein is CATAARQGADTQYF. Full variable domain (missing parts from reference TRBV15 and TRBJ2-3): DAMVIQNPRYQVTQFGKPVTLSCSQTLNHNVMYWYQQKSSQAPKLLFHYYDKDFNNEADTPDNFQSRRPNTSFCFLDIRSPGLGDTAMYLCATAARQGADTQYFGPGTRLTVL.

The chain carries TRBV4-2 and TRBJ2-3; 9 positions agree with TRBD2. CDR3 length: 17 amino acids. Germline lookup yields CDR1 LGHNA and CDR2 YNFKEQ. V lost 0 bases, J lost 2 bases, and 6 bases stayed unmatched. DNA for the CDR3: TGTGCCAGCAGCCAAGACGCCCTAGCGGGGAACACAGATACGCAGTATTTT. It translates to CASSQDALAGNTDTQYF.

This clone was recorded a few times. V is TRBV18 and J is TRBJ1-5; D ambiguous. Per germline, CDR1 KGHSH and CDR2 LQKENI. Trimming shortened V by 6 bases and J by 8 bases, and 14 bases separated the two germline ends. This CDR3 comprises 13 residues. This CDR3 is CASSSDTVKPQHF. In DNA form, the CDR3 reads TGTGCCAGCTCCAGTGACACAGTCAAGCCCCAGCATTTT.

This clone was observed a handful of times. The chain recombines TRBV19 with TRBJ1-3; unclear D gene. V was shortened by 7 bases and J by 7 bases, with 11 bases between the two germline ends. This CDR3 has 12 residues. CDR1 is LNHDA, CDR2 SQIVND, per germline (reference sequence). CDR3: CASTNTRNTIYF. As DNA, the CDR3 is TGTGCCAGTACCAATACTCGGAACACCATATATTTT. The full variable domain, completed using reference TRBV19 and TRBJ1-3, is DGGITQSPKYLFRKEGQNVTLSCEQNLNHDAMYWYRQDPGQGLRLIYYSQIVNDFQKGDIAEGYSVSREKKESFPLTVTSAQKNPTAFYLCASTNTRNTIYFGEGSWLTVV.

The chain recombines TRBV28 with TRBJ2-6; TRBD2 is a possible D gene (7 bases). V was clipped by 7 bases and J by 2 bases, with 18 bases between them. The CDR3 extends over 17 amino acids. Germline CDR1 and CDR2: MDHEN and SYDVKM. CDR3 residues: CASNSGGLPPGANVLTF. CDR3 bases: TGTGCCAGCAACTCCGGGGGGCTCCCTCCTGGGGCCAACGTCCTGACTTTC.

This sequence joins TRBV7-3 and TRBJ2-1, with 7 bases that match TRBD2. With 7 bases clipped from V and 1 base from J, the junction kept 4 bases outside the gene matches. Germline V gives CDR1 SGHTA, CDR2 FQGTGA. CDR3 length equals 14 residues. The CDR3 protein is CASKPAGSYNEQFF. The CDR3 region has the DNA TGTGCCAGCAAACCAGCGGGATCCTACAATGAGCAGTTCTTC.

This clone was seen more than once but under ten times. The chain employs TRBV5-1 and TRBJ2-1; 12 bases fit TRBD2. This CDR3 comprises 15 residues. The V gene's germline CDR1 is SGHRS and CDR2 YFSETQ. J lost 6 bases, V lost 5 bases, and 6 bases had no gene match. The CDR3: CASRAGLAGPNEQFF. For the CDR3, the DNA is TGCGCCAGCAGGGCGGGACTAGCGGGCCCCAATGAGCAGTTCTTC.

This clone has only a few counts. The rearrangement links TRBV9 to TRBJ2-1, with 8 nucleotides matching TRBD2. V gave up 3 bases and J gave up 7 bases; unmatched junction bases: 9. Germline values: CDR1 SGDLS, CDR2 YYNGEE. This CDR3 has 15 amino acids. This chain's CDR3 is CASSARTSLRNEQFF. The CDR3, as DNA: TGTGCCAGCAGCGCTAGGACTAGCTTACGGAATGAGCAGTTCTTC.

The chain recombines TRBV11-2 with TRBJ2-3; TRBD2 matches 13 bases. CDR1 SGHAT and CDR2 FQNNGV come from the germline V gene. Trimming removed 4 bases from V and 2 bases from J; junction bases left unmatched: 9. This CDR3 spans 18 amino acids. The CDR3 protein is CASSYRPGLAGVTDTQYF. The CDR3, as DNA: TGTGCCAGCAGCTACCGCCCTGGACTAGCGGGGGTCACAGATACGCAGTATTTT.

The chain joins TRBV4-1 to TRBJ1-2; D gene uncertain. The V gene lost 1 base and the J gene lost 8 bases, with 14 bases spanning the gap. Germline V gene sequence: CDR1 MGHRA, CDR2 YSYEKL. The CDR3 contains 14 residues. CDR3 protein: CASSQGGRPGGYTF. The CDR3 region has the DNA TGCGCCAGCAGCCAAGGAGGCCGACCCGGCGGCTACACCTTC.

There are a few counts of this clone. The chain is built from TRBV2 and TRBJ2-7; D unresolved. Germline V gene lookup returns CDR1 SNHLY and CDR2 FYNNEI. Trimming took off 7 bases at V and 4 bases at J, with 11 bases between the two ends. The CDR3 sequence is 12 residues long. This CDR3 reads CASKAYAYEQYF. CDR3 sequence (DNA): TGTGCCAGCAAAGCTTACGCGTACGAGCAGTACTTC. Looking up the rest from reference TRBV2 and TRBJ2-7 gives the full variable domain: EPEVTQTPSHQVTQMGQEVILRCVPISNHLYFYWYRQILGQKVEFLVSFYNNEISEKSEIFDDQFSVERPDGSNFTLKIRSTKLEDSAMYFCASKAYAYEQYFGPGTRLTVT.

This clone was recorded a few times. The rearrangement joins TRBV30 to TRBJ2-5; 10 bases agree with TRBD2. V was clipped by 3 bases and J by 4 bases; unmatched bases: 2. The V gene's germline CDR1 is GTSNPN and CDR2 SVGIG (reference sequence). This CDR3 contains 13 residues. CDR3: CAWSRTSGETQYF. Written as DNA, the CDR3 is TGTGCCTGGAGCCGGACTAGCGGAGAGACCCAGTACTTC.

The V gene is TRBV9, the J gene TRBJ2-2; D perhaps matches TRBD2 (6 bases). CDR1 is SGDLS, CDR2 YYNGEE, per germline. CDR3 size: 11 residues. Trimming removed 7 bases at V and 6 bases at J, with 7 bases between. CDR3 in DNA: TGTGCCAGCGGAGGGGCCGGGGAGCTGTTTTTT. It codes for CASGGAGELFF.

The chain couples TRBV5-1 to TRBJ2-1, with 13 bases that match TRBD2. Germline-derived CDR1 and CDR2 are SGHRS and YFSETQ. This CDR3 has 17 amino acids. J lost 4 bases, V lost 0 bases, and 4 bases had no gene match. CDR3 sequence: CASSLGTSGSGYNEQFF. The CDR3 nucleotides read TGCGCCAGCAGCTTGGGGACTAGCGGGAGTGGTTACAATGAGCAGTTCTTC.

The table lists this clone with a few counts. The CDR3 reads CASSQEREVEETQYF. For the CDR3, the DNA is TGCGCCAGCAGCCAGGAGCGGGAGGTTGAAGAGACCCAGTACTTC. The chain carries TRBV4-3 and TRBJ2-5; 9 nucleotides match TRBD2. This CDR3 is 15 amino acids long. Germline values: CDR1 LGHNA, CDR2 YSLEER. V dropped 3 bases and J dropped 3; count of bases not matched to a gene: 5.

This clone turned up a few times. The V and J genes are TRBV20-1 and TRBJ1-4; TRBD1 agrees at 7 bases. The CDR3 covers 11 residues. CDR1 DFQATT and CDR2 SNEGSKA come from the germline V gene (reference sequence). In nucleotides, the CDR3 is TGCGGGGGACAGTTTAATGAAAAACTGTTTTTT. Translated, it gives CGGQFNEKLFF.

A few counts support this clone. This chain uses TRBV11-1 with TRBJ1-4, with 8 bases identical to TRBD1. CDR1 SGHAT and CDR2 FQDESV come from the germline V gene (reference sequence). V shed 5 bases, J shed 10 bases, and the junction held 9 bases outside the gene matches. CDR3 length: 14 amino acids. For the CDR3, the DNA is TGTGCCAGCAGCGAGACAGGGGCCACCGGAAAACTGTTTTTT. Translation: CASSETGATGKLFF.

The chain carries TRBV30 and TRBJ2-7; the match to TRBD2 covers 10 bases. From germline, CDR1 is GTSNPN and CDR2 SVGIG (reference sequence). The ends lost 4 bases at V and 5 bases at J; junction bases unmatched: 5. The CDR3 covers 13 residues. The CDR3 DNA follows: TGTGCCTGGAAGTTAGCGGGAGGTGACGAGCAGTACTTC. As protein: CAWKLAGGDEQYF.

V gene TRBV7-2 combines with J gene TRBJ1-5; weak D call: TRBD1 (6 bases). The CDR3 is made up of 16 amino acids. The germline gives CDR1 SGHTA, CDR2 FQGNSA. Trimming removed 4 bases from V and 2 bases from J, with 15 bases in between. CDR3 nucleotide sequence: TGTGCCAGCAGCTGGAGGACAGAGATGGGCAATCAGCCCCAGCATTTT. It yields the protein CASSWRTEMGNQPQHF.

This clone was detected a few times. The J gene is TRBJ2-3, the V gene TRBV28, with D possibly matching TRBD2 (6 bases). The ends were cut back, 4 bases at V and 8 bases at J, with 16 bases in the middle. The CDR3 is 14 amino acids. CDR1 MDHEN and CDR2 SYDVKM come from the germline V gene. This chain's CDR3 is CASSSAQDGGTQYF. In DNA, the CDR3 is TGTGCCAGCAGTTCAGCACAGGACGGGGGTACGCAGTATTTT. Together with reference TRBV28 and TRBJ2-3, the CDR3 gives the full variable domain: DVKVTQSSRYLVKRTGEKVFLECVQDMDHENMFWYRQDPGLGLRLIYFSYDVKMKEKGDIPEGYSVSREKKERFSLILESASTNQTSMYLCASSSAQDGGTQYFGPGTRLTVL.